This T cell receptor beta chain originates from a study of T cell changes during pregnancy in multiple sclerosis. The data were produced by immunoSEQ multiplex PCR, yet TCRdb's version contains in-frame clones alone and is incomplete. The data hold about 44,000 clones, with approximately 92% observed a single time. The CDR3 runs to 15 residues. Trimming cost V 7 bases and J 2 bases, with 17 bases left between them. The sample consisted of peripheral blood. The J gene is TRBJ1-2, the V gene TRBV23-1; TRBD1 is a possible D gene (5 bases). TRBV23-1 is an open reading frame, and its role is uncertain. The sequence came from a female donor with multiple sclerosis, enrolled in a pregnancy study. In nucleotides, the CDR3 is TGCGCCAGCACCAGGGTTAAGGGACGGAACTATGGCTACACCTTC. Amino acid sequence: CASTRVKGRNYGYTF.